This entry lists 10 T cell receptor beta chains sequenced from one sample in a study of T cell responses to AZD1222 COVID-19 vaccine. Assay: immunoSEQ multiplex PCR; the TCRdb copy retains only in-frame clones and omits some. There are 110,000 or so clones in the sample; around 89% occur only once, and 6% to 8.5% lies in the top ten. The material sequenced was peripheral blood, taken 28 days after the second AZD1222 dose. Receptor source: an adult who received the AZD1222 COVID-19 vaccine.

The chain employs TRBV30 and TRBJ2-1; D is unclear. V lost 2 bases and J lost 2, with 13 bases in between. From germline, CDR1 is GTSNPN and CDR2 SVGIG (reference sequence). The CDR3 runs 15 residues. The CDR3 region has the DNA TGTGCCTGGAGTATCGGGTACGGTACCTACAATGAGCAGTTCTTC. Protein: CAWSIGYGTYNEQFF.

The rearrangement joins TRBV19 to TRBJ1-4; tentatively, D is TRBD1 (5 bases). Germline lookup yields CDR1 LNHDA and CDR2 SQIVND (reference sequence). This CDR3 has 13 residues. V shed 5 bases and J shed 17 bases, with 21 bases lying between them. In DNA form, the CDR3 reads TGTGCCAGTAGTTTCCTAGATGGGGCAGATTTCTTTTTT. Translating gives CASSFLDGADFFF.

The J gene is TRBJ2-5, the V gene TRBV5-1; the D is unclear. Looked up from germline, CDR1 is SGHRS and CDR2 is YFSETQ. Trimming shortened V by 2 bases and J by 3 bases, and 8 bases separated the two germline ends. This CDR3 has 13 amino acids. Here the CDR3 reads CASSFRLEETQYF. Written as DNA, the CDR3 is TGCGCCAGCAGCTTCCGACTGGAAGAGACCCAGTACTTC.

The rearrangement joins TRBV5-4 to TRBJ2-1; D is unclear. Deletions cut 6 bases from V and 9 bases from J, with 16 bases between. CDR1 and CDR2 (germline): SGHNT, YYREEE (reference sequence). This CDR3 spans 13 amino acids. The CDR3 sequence is CASTHSESFEQFF. For the CDR3, the DNA is TGTGCCAGCACCCACTCAGAATCCTTTGAGCAGTTCTTC.

The CDR3 DNA is TGTGCCAGCAGCTTACCGGGACTAGCGATACAGTATTTT. It specifies CASSLPGLAIQYF. The genes are TRBV7-2 and TRBJ2-3, with 10 bases that match TRBD2. The CDR3 contains 13 residues. CDR1 and CDR2 (germline): SGHTA, FQGNSA. V lost 2 bases to trimming and J lost 12 bases; unmatched junction nucleotides: 5.

The chain recombines TRBV7-9 with TRBJ1-4; no clear D. CDR1 SEHNR and CDR2 FQNEAQ come from the germline V gene (reference sequence). Trimming cost V 5 bases and J 5 bases, with 9 bases left between them. The CDR3 has 13 residues. Here the CDR3 DNA reads TGTGCCAGCAGCGTCCACGAGAATGAAAAACTGTTTTTT. Protein sequence: CASSVHENEKLFF.

This rearrangement joins TRBV6-2 or TRBV6-3 to TRBJ2-1; no clear D. CDR1 and CDR2 from the germline V gene are MNHEY and SVGEGT. The CDR3 has 11 amino acids. The V end lost 2 bases, the J end lost 12 bases, and 8 bases lay between the germline ends. The CDR3 DNA sequence: TGTGCCAGCAGTTACGACGTCGGGCAGTTCTTC. This encodes CASSYDVGQFF.

The chain combines TRBV7-2 with TRBJ1-5; TRBD1 matches at 7 bases. V dropped 5 bases and J dropped 2; count of bases not matched to a gene: 9. The CDR3 consists of 16 residues. Germline CDR1 SGHTA, CDR2 FQGNSA. The CDR3 is CASSENRGRGNQPQHF. The CDR3 coding sequence is TGTGCCAGCAGCGAGAACAGGGGTCGGGGCAATCAGCCCCAGCATTTT.

The chain has TRBV5-1 and TRBJ1-6, with TRBD1 as a possible D gene (5 bases). V was clipped by 4 bases and J by 7 bases, with 12 bases between them. The CDR3 runs 14 residues. In germline, CDR1 is SGHRS, CDR2 YFSETQ. CDR3 loop: CASSQGFENSPLHF. CDR3 coding DNA: TGCGCCAGCAGCCAGGGATTCGAGAATTCACCCCTCCACTTT. The full variable domain, completed using reference TRBV5-1 and TRBJ1-6, is KAGVTQTPRYLIKTRGQQVTLSCSPISGHRSVSWYQQTPGQGLQFLFEYFSETQRNKGNFPGRFSGRQFSNSRSEMNVSTLELGDSALYLCASSQGFENSPLHFGNGTRLTVT.

This chain joins TRBV27 and TRBJ2-1; a weak D match, TRBD1 (5 bases). V shed 7 bases and J shed 3 bases, with 10 bases lying between them. CDR3 length equals 13 residues. Germline assignment: CDR1 MNHEY and CDR2 SMNVEV (reference sequence). CDR3 region: CASTLGRYNEQFF. CDR3 DNA sequence: TGTGCCAGCACCCTGGGGCGCTACAATGAGCAGTTCTTC.